The 9 T cell receptor beta chains presented below share a single source sample, sequenced in a study of T-cell reconstitution after alpha-beta-depleted transplantation in children. Broader study findings: T-cell counts and diversity were attributed mostly to newly produced T cells one year after transplant.

Unique molecular identifiers were incorporated into the prepared TCRbeta library. From the PCR reads, TCRdb called clonotypes with MiXCR, one entry per CDR3 protein. The table has about 300,000 distinct CDR3 sequences, almost 8% seen once. These receptors are not linked to any known antigen. Sequences were derived from peripheral blood, sampled 360 days after TCRalphabeta/CD19-depleted stem cell transplant. These receptors all come from a female patient under 10 years old who had a stem cell transplant for Fanconi anemia, so the T cells may come from the graft donor.

With respect to this clonotype: Without the conserved terminal phenylalanine or tryptophan, this CDR3 likely stems from a read error. The rearrangement uses TRBV7-2 and TRBJ1-2, with D possibly TRBD1 on 5 matching bases. The V gene lost 0 bases and the J gene lost 6 bases, with 11 bases spanning the gap. This CDR3 is built from 14 residues. The germline V gene encodes CDR1 SGHTA and CDR2 FQGNSA. Here the CDR3 reads CASSLAQGRDGYTC. Here the CDR3 DNA reads TGTGCCAGCAGCTTAGCCCAGGGAAGGGATGGCTACACCTGC.

At least ten counts were recorded for this clonotype. The rearrangement joins TRBV10-3 to TRBJ2-2; no reliable D call. Trimming cost V 6 bases and J 1 base, with 3 bases left between them. The CDR3 has 12 residues. In germline, CDR1 is ENHRY, CDR2 SYGVKD. DNA for the CDR3: TGTGCCATCAGAAAGAACACCGGGGAGCTGTTTTTT. Protein product: CAIRKNTGELFF.

This clonotype has a count of ten or more. The V and J genes are TRBV2 and TRBJ2-7, with D perhaps matching TRBD1 (6 bases). The V gene lost 10 bases and the J gene lost 6 bases, with 10 bases spanning the gap. Germline CDR1 is SNHLY and CDR2 is FYNNEI. CDR3 length: 10 residues. The CDR3 DNA follows: TGTGCCACCTCGACAGGCGAGCAGTACTTC. Translated, it gives CATSTGEQYF.

This clonotype appeared a few times. The DNA for the CDR3 is TGTGCCCAAGCTCGGGATCGTGGCACCGGGGAGCTGTTTTTT. Translating gives CAQARDRGTGELFF. The rearrangement joins TRBV30 to TRBJ2-2, with a weak D call TRBD2 (5 bases). V was clipped by 8 bases and J by 4 bases, with 17 bases between them. The germline V gene encodes CDR1 GTSNPN and CDR2 SVGIG (reference sequence). This CDR3 has 14 amino acids.

The V call is TRBV18, the J call TRBJ2-6, with D possibly being TRBD1 (5 bases). Germline V gives CDR1 KGHSH, CDR2 LQKENI. The V gene lost 2 bases and the J gene lost 4 bases, with 6 bases spanning the gap. The CDR3 extends over 14 amino acids. The CDR3: CASSPGAGANVLTF. For the CDR3, the DNA is TGTGCCAGCTCACCAGGGGCGGGGGCCAACGTCCTGACTTTC.

V usage is TRBV21-1 and J usage is TRBJ1-3; the table assigns TRBD1, which was not confirmed against the DNA. TRBV21-1 is listed as a pseudogene. This CDR3 is 14 amino acids long. CDR3 sequence (DNA): TGTGCCAGCAGCGTAGAGACAGCTGGAAACACCATATATTTT. As protein: CASSVETAGNTIYF.

The J gene is TRBJ2-1, the V gene TRBV28; D remains unclear. The CDR3 contains 14 residues. CDR1 and CDR2 (germline): MDHEN, SYDVKM. V gave up 5 bases and J gave up 6 bases, with 14 bases separating them. CDR3 coding DNA: TGTGCCAGCAGTCCCAGGTTCCGGGTCAATGAGCAGTTCTTC. It encodes CASSPRFRVNEQFF.

This clonotype occurred a few times. One end of the junction is discordant with germline, which a read error may explain. The V and J genes are TRBV6-5 and TRBJ2-1; D gene uncertain. CDR1 is MNHEY, CDR2 SVGAGI, per germline. This CDR3 spans 15 amino acids. CDR3 residues: CASSDSPYWINEQFF. The DNA of the CDR3 is TGTGCCAGCAGTGACTCGCCTTATTGGATCAATGAGCAGTTCTTC.

The chain links TRBV7-9 to TRBJ2-3; 8 bases line up with TRBD1. J lost 4 bases, V lost 5 bases, and 5 bases had no gene match. The CDR3 extends over 14 amino acids. The germline CDR1 and CDR2 sequences are SEHNR and FQNEAQ (reference sequence). The CDR3 loop reads CASSRRTGPDTQYF. For the CDR3, the DNA is TGTGCCAGCAGCCGACGGACAGGGCCAGATACGCAGTATTTT.